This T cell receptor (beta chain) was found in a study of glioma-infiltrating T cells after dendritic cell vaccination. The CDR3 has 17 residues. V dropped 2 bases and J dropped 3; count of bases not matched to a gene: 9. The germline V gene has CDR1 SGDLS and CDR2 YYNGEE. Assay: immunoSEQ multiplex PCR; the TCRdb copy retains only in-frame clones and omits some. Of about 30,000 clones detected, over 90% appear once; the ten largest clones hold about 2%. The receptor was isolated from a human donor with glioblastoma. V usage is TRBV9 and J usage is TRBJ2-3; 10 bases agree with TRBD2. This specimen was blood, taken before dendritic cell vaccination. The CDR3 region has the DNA TGTGCCAGCAGCGTTTCTAGCGGGGGAAAGATGACAGATACGCAGTATTTT. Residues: CASSVSSGGKMTDTQYF.